This T cell receptor beta chain was documented in a study of blood T cell repertoires in COVID-19. On the study more broadly: The origin of the acute and convalescent COVID-19 samples was the United States, Italy and Spain. Sources were T cells, B-cell-depleted T cells, or PBMCs; the material itself was cDNA or gDNA.

Original data processing: Amplifying reference gene primers gave estimates of nucleated cell counts. Some clones are missing from TCRdb's copy, which holds only in-frame ones; the method was immunoSEQ multiplex PCR. For V, J and clone size, that table is used; D and trimming come from the DNA. The repertoire holds about 23,000 clones, with about 88% as singletons. The TCR comes from a human donor with acute or convalescent COVID-19. The donor label of this sample is uncertain. The specimen was peripheral blood.

The CDR3 is CASSQGLAGQETQYF. The CDR3 DNA reads as TGTGCCAGCAGCCAGGGACTAGCGGGACAAGAGACCCAGTACTTC. This chain uses TRBV3-1 (or the pseudogene TRBV3-2) with TRBJ2-5, with 13 bases fitting TRBD2. This CDR3 is 15 amino acids long. Germline CDR1 and CDR2: LGHDT and YNNKEL (reference sequence). V was pared by 3 bases and J by 2 bases, with 0 bases of the junction left unmatched.